Listed here are 28 T cell receptor beta chains from one sample, sequenced in a study of beta chain features in type 1 diabetes. Of the isolated RNA, all was reverse transcribed, and so the sequenced material was expressed TCRB transcripts. The protocol was immunoSEQ multiplex PCR, while the TCRdb copy is restricted to in-frame clones and leaves out a portion. The sample shows about 900,000 clones, 15% to 20% of them seen only once. The specimen sequenced was naive CD4+ T cells from blood. The receptors here all came from a woman aged 18 to 35 in good health.

This clone has just a few counts. The chain carries TRBV10-3 and TRBJ2-2; D possibly uses TRBD1 or TRBD2 (5 bases each). There are 19 residues in the CDR3. Germline V lookup: CDR1 ENHRY, CDR2 SYGVKD. V was shortened by 5 bases and J by 5 bases, with 27 bases between the two germline ends. The CDR3, as DNA: TGTGCCATCAGTCAGACCCAACTAGGCGGCATGAGGACAACCGGGGAGCTGTTTTTT. Translating gives CAISQTQLGGMRTTGELFF.

This clone has only a few counts. The chain employs TRBV10-3 and TRBJ2-1; TRBD2 agrees at 8 bases. CDR1 ENHRY and CDR2 SYGVKD come from the germline V gene. V dropped 4 bases and J dropped 9; count of bases not matched to a gene: 11. CDR3 length: 15 residues. The CDR3 loop reads CAISAVPGLESEQFF. The CDR3 bases are TGTGCCATCAGTGCCGTCCCGGGACTAGAGAGTGAGCAGTTCTTC.

V and J are TRBV6-5 and TRBJ2-7; D remains ambiguous. Trimming took 7 bases from V and 2 from J, leaving 12 bases between them. CDR3 length: 13 residues. The germline CDR1 and CDR2 sequences are MNHEY and SVGAGI. CDR3 DNA: TGTGCCAGCAAAGTAGGGCTTCCCTACGAGCAGTACTTC. Translating it yields CASKVGLPYEQYF.

This clone was picked up a small number of times. V and J are TRBV7-8 and TRBJ2-5; D gene ambiguous. The V and J ends lost 2 bases and 3 bases respectively, with 10 bases between them. The CDR3 has 14 residues. Germline CDR1 SGHVS, CDR2 FQNEAQ. CDR3 in amino acids: CASSLFPEEETQYF. CDR3 nucleotide sequence: TGTGCCAGCAGCTTATTTCCGGAAGAAGAGACCCAGTACTTC.

The J gene is TRBJ1-2, the V gene TRBV4-2; D call uncertain. The CDR3 runs 14 residues. The V gene's germline CDR1 is LGHNA and CDR2 YNFKEQ. Trimming took 0 bases from V and 0 from J, leaving 5 bases between them. CDR3 DNA sequence: TGTGCCAGCAGCCAAGATTCCTCTAACTATGGCTACACCTTC. Its translation is CASSQDSSNYGYTF.

This clone was picked up a small number of times. This chain joins TRBV4-2 and TRBJ2-3; 12 nucleotides align to TRBD2. V shed 9 bases, J shed 6 bases, and the junction held 10 bases outside the gene matches. The CDR3 totals 15 residues. The germline CDR1 and CDR2 sequences are LGHNA and YNFKEQ. The CDR3 nucleotides are TGTGCCAGTAGTTGGACTAGCGGGAAGCCGGATACGCAGTATTTT. Protein product: CASSWTSGKPDTQYF.

V usage is TRBV7-3 and J usage is TRBJ2-1; D uncertain. The ends were cut back, 0 bases at V and 4 bases at J, with 10 bases in the middle. The germline V gene encodes CDR1 SGHTA and CDR2 FQGTGA. The CDR3 has 15 residues. CDR3: CASSLTGQGYNEQFF. The CDR3 nucleotides read TGTGCCAGCAGCTTAACTGGTCAAGGATACAATGAGCAGTTCTTC.

V usage is TRBV18 and J usage is TRBJ1-2; 7 nucleotides line up with TRBD1. The V gene end was trimmed by 3 bases and the J gene end by 0 bases; junction bases not matched to a gene: 7. The CDR3 has 16 residues. Germline lookup yields CDR1 KGHSH and CDR2 LQKENI. CDR3 in amino acids: CASSPVGGQTNYGYTF. The CDR3 bases are TGTGCCAGCTCACCGGTCGGGGGACAGACTAACTATGGCTACACCTTC.

The chain employs TRBV10-1 and TRBJ2-7; TRBD1 aligns across 8 bases. The CDR3 runs 15 residues. Trimming took 3 bases from V and 4 from J; bases not matched to a gene: 8. Germline V gene data show CDR1 as WNHNN and CDR2 as SYGVQD (reference sequence). The CDR3 reads CASSDSKDRVYEQYF. Written as DNA, the CDR3 is TGCGCCAGCAGTGACAGCAAGGACAGGGTTTACGAGCAGTACTTC.

The chain recombines TRBV19 with TRBJ1-5, with TRBD1 matching over 7 bases. Germline CDR1 is LNHDA and CDR2 is SQIVND (reference sequence). This CDR3 contains 15 residues. The V and J ends lost 3 bases and 3 bases, in that order; junction bases with no gene match: 5. In DNA form, the CDR3 reads TGTGCCAGTAGTATCGGGACAGCGTACAATCAGCCCCAGCATTTT. Translating gives CASSIGTAYNQPQHF.

The sample holds a few counts of this clone. The chain employs TRBV6-5 and TRBJ1-1; D is ambiguous. V was cut by 7 bases and J by 1 base, with 7 bases left in between. Germline V gene data show CDR1 as MNHEY and CDR2 as SVGAGI. The length of the CDR3 is 12 residues. CDR3 bases: TGTGCCAGCAAGAGAGCGAACACTGAAGCTTTCTTT. As protein: CASKRANTEAFF.

This sequence joins TRBV5-1 and TRBJ2-5; D is perhaps TRBD1 or TRBD2 (5 bases each). V lost 0 bases and J 0 bases, leaving 12 bases between the germline ends. The CDR3 consists of 16 residues. The germline V gene encodes CDR1 SGHRS and CDR2 YFSETQ. CDR3 residues: CASSLGGTVYQETQYF. CDR3 bases: TGCGCCAGCAGCTTGGGGGGGACCGTGTACCAAGAGACCCAGTACTTC.

The gene calls are TRBV15 and TRBJ2-5, with 8 bases identical to TRBD2. Germline V gives CDR1 LNHNV, CDR2 YYDKDF (reference sequence). The CDR3 is 15 amino acids. V lost 4 bases, J lost 5 bases, and 9 bases stayed unmatched. CDR3: CATSTPGLGGETQYF. The CDR3 DNA is TGTGCCACCAGCACTCCGGGACTAGGCGGGGAGACCCAGTACTTC. Full variable domain (outside the CDR3, taken from reference TRBV15 and TRBJ2-5): DAMVIQNPRYQVTQFGKPVTLSCSQTLNHNVMYWYQQKSSQAPKLLFHYYDKDFNNEADTPDNFQSRRPNTSFCFLDIRSPGLGDTAMYLCATSTPGLGGETQYFGPGTRLLVL.

CDR3 loop: CASSTSPLYEQYF. The CDR3 bases are TGTGCCAGCAGTACCTCACCACTTTACGAGCAGTACTTC. The chain is built from TRBV6-1 and TRBJ2-7; D is undetermined. The CDR3 is made up of 13 amino acids. The germline V gene encodes CDR1 MNHNS and CDR2 SASEGT. V lost 5 bases, J lost 4 bases, and 12 bases lay in between.

In this sample, this clone turned up a few times. The genes are TRBV6-6 and TRBJ2-7; TRBD2 aligns across 13 bases. CDR1 and CDR2 (germline): MNHNY, SVGAGI (reference sequence). V lost 5 bases and J lost 3; bases outside the gene matches: 7. The CDR3 has 16 residues. CDR3 loop: CASSQAGLAGNYEQYF. The CDR3 DNA is TGTGCCAGCAGTCAGGCGGGACTAGCGGGGAACTACGAGCAGTACTTC.

The chain uses TRBV28 and TRBJ2-1; 10 nucleotides align to TRBD2. The ends lost 3 bases at V and 9 bases at J; junction bases unmatched: 26. The CDR3 covers 21 residues. Germline V gene lookup returns CDR1 MDHEN and CDR2 SYDVKM. Written as DNA, the CDR3 is TGTGCCAGCAGTTTGTGTCCCAGCTTCAGGGTAGCGGGAGGTACACACTGTGAGCAGTTCTTC. It yields the protein CASSLCPSFRVAGGTHCEQFF.

This chain's CDR3 is CAISGTPGTGTTETQYF. The CDR3 nucleotides are TGTGCCATCAGTGGCACGCCCGGGACAGGGACAACGGAGACCCAGTACTTC. This rearrangement joins TRBV10-3 to TRBJ2-5, with 9 bases lining up with TRBD1. V was pared by 4 bases and J by 5 bases, with 14 bases of the junction left unmatched. This CDR3 spans 17 amino acids. The germline V gene encodes CDR1 ENHRY and CDR2 SYGVKD.

The chain couples TRBV29-1 to TRBJ1-3, with unresolved D. The germline gives CDR1 SQVTM, CDR2 ANQGSEA. Trimming took 5 bases from V and 1 from J, leaving 21 bases between them. This CDR3 is 17 amino acids long. The CDR3 spells CSVRGNKRGESGNTIYF. DNA for the CDR3: TGCAGCGTTCGAGGGAACAAACGGGGTGAATCTGGAAACACCATATATTTT.

The chain employs TRBV11-1 and TRBJ2-3; D may be TRBD2 (6 bases). The CDR3 is made up of 14 amino acids. V dropped 2 bases and J dropped 4 bases, with 10 bases sitting between them. CDR1 is SGHAT and CDR2 is FQDESV in the germline V gene (reference sequence). The CDR3 DNA is TGTGCCAGCAGCTTAAGTCGCGGGGCAGATACGCAGTATTTT. This gives the protein CASSLSRGADTQYF. Full variable domain (outside the CDR3, taken from reference TRBV11-1 and TRBJ2-3): EAEVAQSPRYKITEKSQAVAFWCDPISGHATLYWYRQILGQGPELLVQFQDESVVDDSQLPKDRFSAERLKGVDSTLKIQPAELGDSAMYLCASSLSRGADTQYFGPGTRLTVL.

This clone was picked up a small number of times. The chain is built from TRBV7-2 and TRBJ2-3, with D possibly matching TRBD2 (6 bases). The ends were cut back, 4 bases at V and 3 bases at J, with 17 bases in the middle. The germline V gene has CDR1 SGHTA and CDR2 FQGNSA. This CDR3 has 16 residues. The CDR3: CASSSLAARRTDTQYF. The CDR3 DNA reads TGTGCCAGCAGCTCCTTAGCGGCCCGGAGAACAGATACGCAGTATTTT.

The chain is built from TRBV29-1 and TRBJ1-4; D is uncertain. Germline CDR1 reads SQVTM; CDR2 reads ANQGSEA. There are 10 residues in the CDR3. V was trimmed by 7 bases and J by 7 bases, leaving 7 bases between them. DNA for the CDR3: TGCAGCGGCTATCGTGAAAAACTGTTTTTT. Its translation is CSGYREKLFF.

The rearrangement joins TRBV5-1 to TRBJ2-5; 14 positions match TRBD2. V was clipped by 2 bases and J by 5 bases; unmatched bases: 5. Germline V gene sequence: CDR1 SGHRS, CDR2 YFSETQ. CDR3 size: 16 residues. The CDR3 DNA sequence: TGCGCCAGCAGCTTCCGACTAGCGGGAGGGCCGGAGACCCAGTACTTC. Translated, it gives CASSFRLAGGPETQYF.

This clone was seen a handful of times. The chain uses TRBV5-4 and TRBJ2-1; TRBD2 agrees at 8 bases. V shed 4 bases, J shed 7 bases, and the junction held 13 bases outside the gene matches. This CDR3 is 16 amino acids long. CDR1 and CDR2 (germline): SGHNT, YYREEE (reference sequence). The CDR3 is CASSPPGTRSGNEQFF. The CDR3 DNA sequence: TGTGCCAGCAGCCCACCCGGGACTAGATCGGGGAATGAGCAGTTCTTC.

Details on this clone: The same CDR3 arises from other DNA sequences in this sample as well. J is TRBJ2-2 and V is TRBV5-4, with D hard to call. With 2 bases removed from V and 6 bases from J, the gap between germline ends came to 5 bases. CDR3 length: 12 residues. Germline-derived CDR1 and CDR2 are SGHNT and YYREEE (reference sequence). DNA for the CDR3: TGTGCCAGCAGCTTAGACGCCGGGGAGCTGTTTTTT. Encoded protein: CASSLDAGELFF.

The chain has TRBV7-2 and TRBJ2-7, with D tentatively TRBD2 (6 bases). CDR1 and CDR2 from the germline V gene are SGHTA and FQGNSA. Trimming took off 5 bases at V and 10 bases at J, with 21 bases between the two ends. The CDR3 is made up of 14 amino acids. In nucleotides, the CDR3 is TGTGCCAGCAGCGCCTCAGCTGCGTGGGAGGATCAGTACTTC. Translating gives CASSASAAWEDQYF.

The CDR3 coding sequence is TGTGCCAGCAGCCCTGAACGTGTCGTAAGACGTGGAAGTTACAATGAGCAGTTCTTC. Translated, it gives CASSPERVVRRGSYNEQFF. The chain has TRBV7-8 and TRBJ2-1; D remains ambiguous. This CDR3 is built from 19 residues. Germline CDR1 SGHVS, CDR2 FQNEAQ. V was clipped by 5 bases and J by 4 bases, with 27 bases between them. Variable domain in full (rest from reference TRBV7-8 and TRBJ2-1): GAGVSQSPRYKVAKRGQDVALRCDPISGHVSLFWYQQALGQGPEFLTYFQNEAQLDKSGLPSDRFFAERPEGSVSTLKIQRTQQEDSAVYLCASSPERVVRRGSYNEQFFGPGTRLTVL.

This chain connects TRBV25-1 to TRBJ2-1; the D is unclear. Germline V gives CDR1 MGHDK, CDR2 SYGVNS. Trimming left V 6 bases short and J 2 bases short, with 8 bases between. There are 13 residues in the CDR3. This chain's CDR3 is CASSLEPYNEQFF. CDR3 sequence (DNA): TGTGCCAGCAGCCTCGAGCCCTACAATGAGCAGTTCTTC.

This clone turned up a few times. The gene calls are TRBV7-2 and TRBJ2-5; D unclear. The end of the DNA aligns better with TRBJ2-7, so the J call may be wrong. CDR3 size: 17 residues. CDR1 and CDR2 from the germline V gene are SGHTA and FQGNSA. The CDR3 loop reads CASSLEGSSPRRYEQYF. The CDR3 nucleotides are TGTGCCAGCAGCTTAGAGGGCAGTTCACCGAGGCGCTACGAGCAGTACTTC.